These T cell receptor beta chains were read from a single sample in a study of blood T cell repertoires in COVID-19. Sequencing was performed with immunoSEQ multiplex PCR; in TCRdb, only in-frame clones are kept and a portion is missing. The profile shows 65,000 or so clones, around four fifths of them singletons. The sequenced sample consisted of peripheral blood. These TCRs come from a man younger than 40 with COVID-19, enrolled during active disease. Each CDR3 is given with its conserved first and last residue. The order of the fields is D gene, J gene, clone size, V gene, CDR3 protein, CDR3 DNA. D genes are given only for firm matches. Size tells how often a clone was seen (once, few, many) or the class of an expanded clone, and some rows leave it out.

D gene: TRBD1
J gene: TRBJ2-2
clone size: -
V gene: TRBV6-4
CDR3 protein: CASSDGPDRGWNTGELFF
CDR3 DNA: TGTGCCAGCAGTGACGGGCCCGACAGGGGGTGGAACACCGGGGAGCTGTTTTTT

D gene: -
J gene: TRBJ2-3
clone size: -
V gene: TRBV2
CDR3 protein: CASSEGGAPSTDTQYF
CDR3 DNA: TGTGCCAGCAGTGAAGGTGGGGCCCCTAGCACAGATACGCAGTATTTT

D gene: -
J gene: TRBJ1-1
clone size: -
V gene: TRBV2
CDR3 protein: CASNRVRTEAFF
CDR3 DNA: TGTGCCAGCAACAGGGTTCGCACTGAAGCTTTCTTT

D gene: TRBD1
J gene: TRBJ1-6
clone size: once
V gene: TRBV28
CDR3 protein: CASRLNRGQNNSPLHF
CDR3 DNA: TGTGCCAGCAGACTTAACAGGGGACAGAATAATTCACCCCTCCACTTT

D gene: TRBD1
J gene: TRBJ1-5
clone size: -
V gene: TRBV4-1
CDR3 protein: CASSSGTGRNQPQHF
CDR3 DNA: TGCGCCAGCAGCTCCGGGACAGGGAGAAATCAGCCCCAGCATTTT

D gene: -
J gene: TRBJ1-2
clone size: -
V gene: TRBV6-6
CDR3 protein: CASSRTPFGGRNYGYTF
CDR3 DNA: TGTGCCAGCAGCCGAACCCCCTTCGGGGGGAGGAACTATGGCTACACCTTC

D gene: -
J gene: TRBJ1-1
clone size: few
V gene: TRBV27
CDR3 protein: CASSWGAGANTEAFF
CDR3 DNA: TGTGCCAGCAGTTGGGGTGCGGGGGCGAACACTGAAGCTTTCTTT

D gene: -
J gene: TRBJ1-1
clone size: -
V gene: TRBV29-1
CDR3 protein: CSVEKGQSTEAFF
CDR3 DNA: TGCAGCGTTGAGAAGGGACAAAGCACTGAAGCTTTCTTT

D gene: TRBD1
J gene: TRBJ2-7
clone size: few
V gene: TRBV4-1
CDR3 protein: CASSQRGRAYEQYF
CDR3 DNA: TGCGCCAGCAGCCAAAGGGGGCGAGCTTACGAGCAGTACTTC

D gene: TRBD2
J gene: TRBJ2-1
clone size: -
V gene: TRBV30
CDR3 protein: CAWSPGTNNEQFF
CDR3 DNA: TGTGCCTGGAGTCCCGGGACTAATAATGAGCAGTTCTTC

D gene: TRBD2
J gene: TRBJ2-1
clone size: -
V gene: TRBV6-5
CDR3 protein: CASSLAGGTNNEQFF
CDR3 DNA: TGTGCCAGCAGTTTAGCGGGAGGAACGAACAATGAGCAGTTCTTC

D gene: -
J gene: TRBJ1-1
clone size: many
V gene: TRBV7-9
CDR3 protein: CASSGPSAGDTEAFF
CDR3 DNA: TGTGCCAGCAGCGGACCCTCCGCGGGTGACACTGAAGCTTTCTTT

D gene: TRBD2
J gene: TRBJ2-1
clone size: -
V gene: TRBV9
CDR3 protein: CASSAPSGLYNEQFF
CDR3 DNA: TGTGCCAGCAGCGCGCCTAGCGGGCTTTACAATGAGCAGTTCTTC

D gene: -
J gene: TRBJ2-5
clone size: -
V gene: TRBV11-2
CDR3 protein: CASSLGGLGMETQYF
CDR3 DNA: TGTGCCAGCAGCTTAGGGGGACTGGGCATGGAGACCCAGTACTTC

D gene: -
J gene: TRBJ2-3
clone size: once
V gene: TRBV10-2
CDR3 protein: CASVPPTADTQYF
CDR3 DNA: TGCGCCAGCGTTCCCCCTACGGCAGATACGCAGTATTTT

D gene: TRBD1
J gene: TRBJ1-1
clone size: -
V gene: TRBV19
CDR3 protein: CASSRPGGTEAFF
CDR3 DNA: TGTGCCAGTAGTCGCCCAGGGGGGACTGAAGCTTTCTTT

D gene: TRBD1
J gene: TRBJ1-4
clone size: -
V gene: TRBV28
CDR3 protein: CASSLNRGTNEKLFF
CDR3 DNA: TGTGCCAGCAGTTTAAACAGGGGAACTAATGAAAAACTGTTTTTT

D gene: TRBD1
J gene: TRBJ2-1
clone size: -
V gene: TRBV2
CDR3 protein: CASSTGQGAVNEQFF
CDR3 DNA: TGTGCCAGCAGTACCGGACAGGGGGCAGTCAATGAGCAGTTCTTC

D gene: TRBD2
J gene: TRBJ2-1
clone size: -
V gene: TRBV7-7
CDR3 protein: CASSLDREGEQFF
CDR3 DNA: TGTGCTAGCAGCTTAGATCGGGAGGGTGAGCAGTTCTTC

D gene: -
J gene: TRBJ1-2
clone size: once
V gene: TRBV30
CDR3 protein: CAWSVHKVFANYGYTF
CDR3 DNA: TGTGCCTGGAGTGTACATAAAGTATTTGCTAACTATGGCTACACCTTC

D gene: TRBD1
J gene: TRBJ2-7
clone size: -
V gene: TRBV28
CDR3 protein: CASSLPGQGSYEQYF
CDR3 DNA: TGTGCCAGCAGTTTACCGGGACAGGGGTCCTACGAGCAGTACTTC

D gene: -
J gene: TRBJ1-5
clone size: -
V gene: TRBV2
CDR3 protein: CASRNFTVAGFPTSNQPQHF
CDR3 DNA: TGTGCCAGCAGAAATTTTACCGTGGCAGGGTTCCCTACAAGCAATCAGCCCCAGCATTTT

D gene: TRBD1
J gene: TRBJ2-5
clone size: -
V gene: TRBV19
CDR3 protein: CASSPGGTGKETQYF
CDR3 DNA: TGTGCCAGTAGTCCCGGGGGGACAGGGAAAGAGACCCAGTACTTC

D gene: -
J gene: TRBJ1-4
clone size: -
V gene: TRBV15
CDR3 protein: CATSRARYRDSATNEKLFF
CDR3 DNA: TGTGCCACCAGCAGAGCCCGTTACCGAGACAGTGCAACTAATGAAAAACTGTTTTTT

D gene: TRBD1
J gene: TRBJ2-7
clone size: -
V gene: TRBV3-1/TRBV3-2
CDR3 protein: CASSLDRGVSEQYF
CDR3 DNA: TGTGCCAGCAGCCTCGACAGGGGCGTGAGCGAGCAGTACTTC

D gene: TRBD2
J gene: TRBJ2-1
clone size: once
V gene: TRBV27
CDR3 protein: CASSLAGTYNEQFF
CDR3 DNA: TGTGCCAGCAGCCTAGCGGGAACGTACAATGAGCAGTTCTTC

D gene: -
J gene: TRBJ1-2
clone size: -
V gene: TRBV28
CDR3 protein: CASSPATGLHGYTF
CDR3 DNA: TGTGCCAGCAGTCCCGCGACGGGTTTGCATGGCTACACCTTC

D gene: -
J gene: TRBJ2-1
clone size: -
V gene: TRBV7-2
CDR3 protein: CASSRGRDEQFF
CDR3 DNA: TGTGCCAGCAGCCGCGGCAGGGATGAGCAGTTCTTC

D gene: -
J gene: TRBJ2-7
clone size: few
V gene: TRBV6-6
CDR3 protein: CASSYSRPDYEQYF
CDR3 DNA: TGTGCCAGCAGTTACTCGAGGCCGGACTACGAGCAGTACTTC

D gene: -
J gene: TRBJ2-3
clone size: few
V gene: TRBV24-1
CDR3 protein: CATSGTWTDTQYF
CDR3 DNA: TGTGCCACCAGTGGGACTTGGACAGATACGCAGTATTTT

D gene: -
J gene: TRBJ1-4
clone size: -
V gene: TRBV4-1
CDR3 protein: CASSQLPGEKLFF
CDR3 DNA: TGCGCCAGCAGCCAACTCCCGGGTGAAAAACTGTTTTTT

D gene: TRBD2
J gene: TRBJ2-5
clone size: -
V gene: TRBV10-3
CDR3 protein: CAISEGLGQETQYF
CDR3 DNA: TGTGCCATCAGTGAGGGACTAGGGCAAGAGACCCAGTACTTC

D gene: TRBD1
J gene: TRBJ1-1
clone size: -
V gene: TRBV29-1
CDR3 protein: CSVDRGTVNTEAFF
CDR3 DNA: TGCAGCGTTGATAGGGGGACAGTGAACACTGAAGCTTTCTTT

D gene: TRBD1
J gene: TRBJ1-2
clone size: few
V gene: TRBV6-6
CDR3 protein: CASSATGTGRYGYTF
CDR3 DNA: TGTGCCAGCAGTGCGACGGGGACAGGGCGCTATGGCTACACCTTC

D gene: -
J gene: TRBJ1-1
clone size: -
V gene: TRBV5-6
CDR3 protein: CASSSPSGSYTEAFF
CDR3 DNA: TGTGCCAGCAGCTCCCCGTCCGGGTCGTACACTGAAGCTTTCTTT

D gene: -
J gene: TRBJ2-1
clone size: -
V gene: TRBV9
CDR3 protein: CASSVRRDNEQFF
CDR3 DNA: TGTGCCAGCAGCGTAAGGAGGGACAATGAGCAGTTCTTC

D gene: -
J gene: TRBJ1-5
clone size: -
V gene: TRBV27
CDR3 protein: CASSLQWGGDQPQHF
CDR3 DNA: TGTGCCAGCAGTCTACAATGGGGGGGAGATCAGCCCCAGCATTTT

D gene: -
J gene: TRBJ2-2
clone size: -
V gene: TRBV6-2/TRBV6-3
CDR3 protein: CASSYEEDTGELFF
CDR3 DNA: TGTGCCAGCAGTTACGAGGAGGACACCGGGGAGCTGTTTTTT

D gene: -
J gene: TRBJ2-7
clone size: -
V gene: TRBV28
CDR3 protein: CASSLRVYEQYF
CDR3 DNA: TGTGCCAGCAGTTTGCGGGTCTACGAGCAGTACTTC

D gene: -
J gene: TRBJ2-1
clone size: -
V gene: TRBV4-3
CDR3 protein: CASSINRRMVSYNEQFF
CDR3 DNA: TGCGCCAGCAGCATTAATAGGAGGATGGTATCCTACAATGAGCAGTTCTTC

D gene: TRBD1
J gene: TRBJ2-6
clone size: once
V gene: TRBV7-8
CDR3 protein: CASSAGQVYSGANVLTF
CDR3 DNA: TGTGCCAGCAGCGCCGGACAGGTCTACTCTGGGGCCAACGTCCTGACTTTC

D gene: -
J gene: TRBJ1-4
clone size: -
V gene: TRBV2
CDR3 protein: CASSEEGQANEKLFF
CDR3 DNA: TGTGCCAGCAGTGAGGAGGGGCAGGCTAATGAAAAACTGTTTTTT

D gene: TRBD1
J gene: TRBJ1-2
clone size: -
V gene: TRBV19
CDR3 protein: CASSIQGANYGYTF
CDR3 DNA: TGTGCCAGTAGTATCCAGGGGGCTAATTATGGCTACACCTTC

D gene: -
J gene: TRBJ1-1
clone size: few
V gene: TRBV11-3
CDR3 protein: CASSDRTAPNTEAFF
CDR3 DNA: TGTGCCAGCAGCGACCGGACAGCTCCGAACACTGAAGCTTTCTTT

D gene: -
J gene: TRBJ2-5
clone size: -
V gene: TRBV24-1
CDR3 protein: CATSDLGRGDKQETQYF
CDR3 DNA: TGTGCCACCAGTGATTTGGGTCGTGGGGACAAACAAGAGACCCAGTACTTC

D gene: TRBD1
J gene: TRBJ2-7
clone size: -
V gene: TRBV28
CDR3 protein: CASGSSRGRYEQYF
CDR3 DNA: TGTGCCAGCGGATCAAGCAGGGGGCGGTACGAGCAGTACTTC

D gene: -
J gene: TRBJ1-5
clone size: -
V gene: TRBV27
CDR3 protein: CASRSRQSNQPQHF
CDR3 DNA: TGTGCCAGCAGGAGCAGGCAGAGCAATCAGCCCCAGCATTTT

D gene: TRBD1
J gene: TRBJ1-2
clone size: -
V gene: TRBV6-6
CDR3 protein: CASSDGTEANYGYTF
CDR3 DNA: TGTGCCAGCAGTGATGGGACAGAAGCGAACTATGGCTACACCTTC

D gene: TRBD1
J gene: TRBJ1-2
clone size: -
V gene: TRBV19
CDR3 protein: CASSAYRGHGYTF
CDR3 DNA: TGTGCCAGTAGTGCCTACAGGGGGCATGGCTACACCTTC

D gene: TRBD1
J gene: TRBJ1-2
clone size: -
V gene: TRBV6-5
CDR3 protein: CASSNFGQGNGYTF
CDR3 DNA: TGTGCCAGCAGTAATTTTGGACAGGGCAATGGCTACACCTTC

D gene: -
J gene: TRBJ2-3
clone size: -
V gene: TRBV5-1
CDR3 protein: CASSPGSTDTQYF
CDR3 DNA: TGCGCCAGCAGCCCGGGTAGCACAGATACGCAGTATTTT

D gene: -
J gene: TRBJ2-2
clone size: -
V gene: TRBV27
CDR3 protein: CASSPGTTAITGELFF
CDR3 DNA: TGTGCCAGCAGTCCAGGTACGACAGCAATCACCGGGGAGCTGTTTTTT

D gene: TRBD1
J gene: TRBJ1-1
clone size: -
V gene: TRBV19
CDR3 protein: CASTADRERTEAFF
CDR3 DNA: TGTGCCAGTACCGCTGACAGGGAGCGAACTGAAGCTTTCTTT

D gene: -
J gene: TRBJ2-2
clone size: once
V gene: TRBV5-5
CDR3 protein: CASSLVLYTGELFF
CDR3 DNA: TGTGCCAGCAGCTTGGTACTTTACACCGGGGAGCTGTTTTTT

D gene: -
J gene: TRBJ1-4
clone size: few
V gene: TRBV19
CDR3 protein: CATSSGELREKLFF
CDR3 DNA: TGTGCCACCTCCTCTGGGGAGTTACGCGAAAAACTGTTTTTT

D gene: TRBD1
J gene: TRBJ1-1
clone size: once
V gene: TRBV27
CDR3 protein: CASSTSRTGSAEAFF
CDR3 DNA: TGTGCCAGCAGTACCTCCAGGACAGGGAGCGCTGAAGCTTTCTTT

D gene: -
J gene: TRBJ2-1
clone size: -
V gene: TRBV2
CDR3 protein: CASRETTQAYEQFF
CDR3 DNA: TGTGCCAGCAGGGAAACGACCCAGGCCTATGAGCAGTTCTTC